This T cell receptor (beta chain) is drawn from a study of T cells in Graves' hyperthyroidism and ophthalmopathy. This clonotype showed up just a few times. RNA transcripts served as the template for amplifying TCR beta CDR3 regions. First-round RT-PCR with HTBI primers amplified the TCR CDR3 region. TCRdb itself ran the multiplex PCR reads through MiXCR, one entry per CDR3 protein. The sample has hundreds of thousands of distinct CDR3 sequences, around 15% seen once. The junction had 3 bases not matched to a gene; V was cut back by 4 bases and J by 5 bases. CDR3 length equals 12 residues. Germline V CDR1 and CDR2: SQVTM, ANQGSEA.

The TCR was taken from a woman aged 18-29 years with Graves' hyperthyroidism. The J gene is TRBJ1-2, the V gene TRBV29-1; 8 bases agree with TRBD1. Sequencing was performed on blood. The CDR3 DNA reads as TGCAGCGTTGGGACAGGGAGGTATGGCTACACCTTC. Its protein is CSVGTGRYGYTF. The variable domain in full, with the rest retrieved from reference TRBV29-1 and TRBJ1-2, is SAVISQKPSRDICQRGTSLTIQCQVDSQVTMMFWYRQQPGQSLTLIATANQGSEATYESGFVIDKFPISRPNLTFSTLTVSNMSPEDSSIYLCSVGTGRYGYTFGSGTRLTVV.